One T cell receptor (beta chain) is described in this entry. A much larger clone is a single base away; this may be a read error. Sample-barcoded 5' priming and a J-beta primer mix drove a second PCR of about 6 to 11 cycles. TCRdb used MiXCR to reprocess the 5' RACE reads, holding one entry per CDR3 protein. The table includes 550,000 to 750,000 distinct CDR3 sequences, 21% detected once. This entry belongs to a study of blood T cells in healthy people across ages. The ends were cut back, 8 bases at V and 3 bases at J, with 22 bases in the middle. Germline assignment: CDR1 LGHNA and CDR2 YNFKEQ. This CDR3 region has 16 residues.

The material sequenced was blood. J is TRBJ2-5 and V is TRBV4-2; D unclear. This receptor was obtained from a man in his 70s in good health. The CDR3 DNA sequence: TGTGCCAGCGGCCCGTCCCTCCCAGGAAGGGAAGAGACCCAGTACTTC. This translates into CASGPSLPGREETQYF.